The 6 T cell receptor beta chains given below trace back to one sample, sequenced in a study of blood T cell repertoires in COVID-19. Sequencing used immunoSEQ multiplex PCR; TCRdb keeps in-frame clones, though not all of them. In the table there are a few hundred thousand clones, about 80% of which are singletons. The sequencing input was peripheral blood. All receptors derive from a human donor in a cohort sampled during active COVID-19.

The chain recombines TRBV9 with TRBJ2-1; no firm D call. The V gene lost 3 bases and the J gene lost 0 bases, with 19 bases spanning the gap. The germline gives CDR1 SGDLS, CDR2 YYNGEE. CDR3 length: 18 amino acids. The CDR3, as DNA: TGTGCCAGCAGCGGCCCCCAGGCTTTAACCCTCTCCTACAATGAGCAGTTCTTC. It codes for CASSGPQALTLSYNEQFF.

This clone was counted once. The J gene is TRBJ2-1, the V gene TRBV5-6; 12 bases are shared with TRBD2. Germline V gives CDR1 SGHDT, CDR2 YYEEEE. V shed 7 bases and J 5 bases; nucleotides not matched to a gene: 7. The CDR3 has 15 amino acids. This chain's CDR3 is CASAGLAGTHNEQFF. CDR3 nucleotides: TGTGCCAGCGCCGGACTAGCGGGGACCCACAATGAGCAGTTCTTC. The complete variable domain, with remaining parts taken from reference TRBV5-6 and TRBJ2-1, reads DAGVTQSPTHLIKTRGQQVTLRCSPKSGHDTVSWYQQALGQGPQFIFQYYEEEERQRGNFPDRFSGHQFPNYSSELNVNALLLGDSALYLCASAGLAGTHNEQFFGPGTRLTVL.

The chain has TRBV4-2 and TRBJ2-7; TRBD2 agrees at 9 bases. CDR3 length: 15 residues. Germline loops: CDR1 LGHNA, CDR2 YNFKEQ. V trimming: 4 bases; J trimming: 6 bases; junction bases outside the gene matches: 10. Here the CDR3 reads CASSPKERGVGEQYF. The DNA for the CDR3 is TGTGCCAGCAGCCCTAAGGAGCGGGGGGTGGGCGAGCAGTACTTC.

This chain connects TRBV4-1 to TRBJ1-2; D possibly corresponds to TRBD1 (5 bases). This CDR3 is built from 13 residues. V lost 0 bases and J lost 8, with 10 bases in between. Germline CDR1 is MGHRA and CDR2 is YSYEKL. This chain's CDR3 is CASSQDRDLGYTF. CDR3 coding DNA: TGCGCCAGCAGCCAAGACAGGGACTTGGGCTACACCTTC.

The chain uses TRBV7-2 and TRBJ2-3; D is ambiguous. Trimming shortened V by 1 base and J by 0 bases, and 17 bases separated the two germline ends. The CDR3 extends over 18 amino acids. Germline-derived CDR1 and CDR2 are SGHTA and FQGNSA. As DNA, the CDR3 is TGTGCCAGCAGCTTAGTTTTGTTTAGCTCCTTTAGCACAGATACGCAGTATTTT. Residues: CASSLVLFSSFSTDTQYF.

The chain is built from TRBV5-1 and TRBJ2-4; tentative D call: TRBD1 (5 bases). Germline CDR1 and CDR2: SGHRS and YFSETQ. CDR3 length: 12 residues. V was clipped by 7 bases and J by 1 base, with 6 bases between them. The CDR3 reads CASAGAKNIQYF. The CDR3, as DNA: TGCGCCAGCGCAGGGGCCAAAAACATTCAGTACTTC.